This T cell receptor (beta chain) was recorded in a study of blood T cell repertoires in COVID-19. Study-level information: The analysed material was cDNA or gDNA that came from T cells, B-cell-depleted T cells, or PBMCs.

Here immunoSEQ multiplex PCR was the method, and the copy in TCRdb shows in-frame clones only, minus some. This sample has 350,000 to 450,000 clones; more than 70% occur once, and the top ten carry roughly 2%. Germline CDR1 and CDR2: SEHNR and FQNEAQ (reference sequence). The V and J ends lost 4 bases and 0 bases respectively, with 13 bases between them. This CDR3 is 16 amino acids long. V and J are TRBV7-9 and TRBJ2-1, with a weak D call TRBD2 (7 bases). Specimen: peripheral blood. This TCR was recovered from a woman in her fifties or sixties with COVID-19, enrolled during active disease. CDR3 amino acids: CASSSGGGASYNEQFF. The CDR3 region has the DNA TGTGCCAGCAGCTCAGGAGGGGGGGCCTCCTACAATGAGCAGTTCTTC.